A single sample is the source of the 31 T cell receptor beta chains below, sequenced in a study of T cell responses to AZD1222 COVID-19 vaccine. Profiled with immunoSEQ multiplex PCR; TCRdb holds only in-frame clones, not every one. Counted here are over 75,000 clones, under 90% occurring once; the ten biggest clones make up about 2.2%. This specimen consisted of peripheral blood, obtained on day 0 of AZD1222 vaccination. All receptors derive from an adult in good health.

Only a few counts were recorded for this clone. The chain employs TRBV5-4 and TRBJ2-5; unclear D gene. CDR3 length: 13 amino acids. Trimming left V 2 bases short and J 0 bases short, with 5 bases between. CDR1 is SGHNT, CDR2 YYREEE, per germline (reference sequence). The CDR3 DNA sequence: TGTGCCAGCAGCTTAGGTTACCAAGAGACCCAGTACTTC. As protein: CASSLGYQETQYF.

This chain connects TRBV7-4 to TRBJ1-5; 10 positions agree with TRBD1. Germline V gene sequence: CDR1 SGHVT, CDR2 SQSDAQ. The CDR3 sequence is 18 residues long. The V segment lost 3 bases and the J segment 1 base; nucleotides outside the gene matches: 9. CDR3 protein: CASSFGQGEISSNQPQHF. CDR3 nucleotide sequence: TGTGCCAGCAGCTTTGGACAGGGGGAAATCTCGAGCAATCAGCCCCAGCATTTT.

J is TRBJ1-1 and V is TRBV7-3, with D possibly being TRBD1 (5 bases). CDR3 size: 16 residues. V gave up 0 bases and J gave up 4 bases, with 15 bases separating them. CDR1 SGHTA and CDR2 FQGTGA come from the germline V gene. This CDR3 is CASSLTSRGQGTEAFF. For the CDR3, the DNA is TGTGCCAGCAGCTTAACAAGTCGAGGGCAGGGCACTGAAGCTTTCTTT.

The chain combines TRBV3-1 (or the pseudogene TRBV3-2) with TRBJ2-5; D gene ambiguous. The CDR3 loop spans 12 amino acids. The ends were cut back, 0 bases at V and 5 bases at J, with 4 bases in the middle. The V gene's germline CDR1 is LGHDT and CDR2 YNNKEL (reference sequence). The CDR3 bases are TGTGCCAGCAGCCAAGATATTGAGACCCAGTACTTC. It is translated as CASSQDIETQYF.

The V gene is TRBV5-6, the J gene TRBJ1-3; D ambiguous. Germline V gene sequence: CDR1 SGHDT, CDR2 YYEEEE. There are 13 residues in the CDR3. The V end was cut by 1 base, the J end by 8 bases, with 10 bases between. The CDR3 sequence is CASSLRGPDTIYF. The DNA of the CDR3 is TGTGCCAGCAGCTTGCGTGGTCCGGACACCATATATTTT.

The chain recombines TRBV11-2 with TRBJ2-1, with 10 bases aligning to TRBD2. V was pared by 5 bases and J by 2 bases, with 6 bases of the junction left unmatched. From germline, CDR1 is SGHAT and CDR2 FQNNGV. This CDR3 has 16 residues. CDR3 DNA: TGTGCCAGCAGCCCTACGCTAGCGGGGGCCTACAATGAGCAGTTCTTC. This gives the protein CASSPTLAGAYNEQFF.

V gene TRBV7-8 combines with J gene TRBJ2-1; 7 positions agree with TRBD2. The CDR3 covers 16 residues. Germline loops: CDR1 SGHVS, CDR2 FQNEAQ. Trimming cost V 4 bases and J 2 bases; bases outside gene matches: 8. The CDR3 sequence: CASSSSREGPYNEQFF. CDR3 DNA sequence: TGTGCCAGCAGCTCTAGCAGGGAGGGCCCCTACAATGAGCAGTTCTTC.

CDR3 amino acids: CASSSGQGEQPQHF. For the CDR3, the DNA is TGTGCCAGCAGTTCTGGACAGGGCGAGCAGCCCCAGCATTTT. V gene TRBV28 combines with J gene TRBJ1-5, with 8 positions matching TRBD1. The CDR3 totals 14 residues. The germline CDR1 and CDR2 sequences are MDHEN and SYDVKM. After removal of 4 bases from V and 7 bases from J, the junction contained 6 bases not matched to a gene.

This clone was seen more than once but under ten times. Within the sample, other DNA sequences also encode this same CDR3. The genes are TRBV19 and TRBJ2-5, with 8 bases fitting TRBD1. CDR3 length equals 13 residues. J lost 5 bases, V lost 3 bases, and 2 bases had no gene match. Germline V lookup: CDR1 LNHDA, CDR2 SQIVND (reference sequence). CDR3 residues: CASSIQGAETQYF. As DNA, the CDR3 is TGTGCCAGTAGTATTCAGGGGGCCGAGACCCAGTACTTC.

The chain couples TRBV7-2 to TRBJ2-4; possible D gene TRBD1, 6 bases. The CDR3 has 14 amino acids. CDR1 and CDR2 (germline): SGHTA, FQGNSA. Trimming shortened V by 5 bases and J by 3 bases, and 11 bases separated the two germline ends. The DNA of the CDR3 is TGTGCCAGCAGCCCTCGAGGGGGCAAAAACATTCAGTACTTC. This sequence encodes CASSPRGGKNIQYF.

The genes are TRBV6-5 and TRBJ2-1, with D possibly matching TRBD1 (5 bases). Germline CDR1 MNHEY, CDR2 SVGAGI. The CDR3 is 13 residues long. The V and J ends lost 5 bases and 6 bases respectively, with 11 bases between them. The CDR3 sequence is CASSRQGSNEQFF. The CDR3 DNA is TGTGCCAGCAGTCGCCAGGGAAGCAATGAGCAGTTCTTC.

The rearrangement joins TRBV6-2 or TRBV6-3 to TRBJ2-1, with TRBD1 matching over 7 bases. CDR1 and CDR2 (germline): MNHEY, SVGEGT. This CDR3 has 23 residues. J gave up 3 bases and V 6 bases, and 32 bases lay outside the gene matches. CDR3: CASSLFKGYVRGDRVRDYNEQFF. The CDR3 DNA is TGTGCCAGCAGCCTTTTCAAGGGGTACGTTAGGGGAGACAGGGTAAGGGACTACAATGAGCAGTTCTTC.

The gene calls are TRBV18 and TRBJ2-2; 11 nucleotides match TRBD1. V was clipped by 5 bases and J by 2 bases; unmatched bases: 1. This CDR3 region has 15 residues. Germline values: CDR1 KGHSH, CDR2 LQKENI. CDR3 region: CASSGQGANTGELFF. CDR3 bases: TGTGCCAGCTCAGGACAGGGGGCTAACACCGGGGAGCTGTTTTTT.

This clone showed up just a few times. The chain is built from TRBV5-1 and TRBJ1-1; possibly TRBD1 for D (5 bases). The CDR3 loop spans 16 amino acids. Trimming took 4 bases from V and 10 from J, leaving 26 bases between them. Germline-derived CDR1 and CDR2 are SGHRS and YFSETQ. CDR3 DNA sequence: TGCGCCAGCAGCCCGAGTGTGGGGGAGGGGTATTCTACAGCTTTCTTT. As protein: CASSPSVGEGYSTAFF.

This rearrangement joins TRBV30 to TRBJ1-6; D ambiguous. Trimming left V 0 bases short and J 0 bases short, with 6 bases between. The CDR3 is made up of 15 amino acids. CDR1 and CDR2 from the germline V gene are GTSNPN and SVGIG (reference sequence). CDR3 DNA sequence: TGTGCCTGGAGTGTAGGGAGCTCCTATAATTCACCCCTCCACTTT. Its protein is CAWSVGSSYNSPLHF.

This clone was detected once. The CDR3 DNA sequence: TGTGCCAGCAGTTTCGGACCCACCTATGGCTACACCTTC. Its protein product is CASSFGPTYGYTF. The genes are TRBV12-3 or TRBV12-4 and TRBJ1-2; no clear D gene. Trimming left V 3 bases short and J 4 bases short, with 9 bases between. This CDR3 contains 13 residues.

CDR3 sequence (DNA): TGTGCCAGCAGCCTCGTCCAAGAGACCCAGTACTTC. Translated: CASSLVQETQYF. The V call is TRBV2, the J call TRBJ2-5; D gene uncertain. The CDR3 spans 12 residues. V lost 6 bases, J lost 1 base, and 6 bases lay in between. Germline CDR1 SNHLY, CDR2 FYNNEI.

The J gene is TRBJ2-1, the V gene TRBV11-2; 7 bases fit TRBD2. The germline gives CDR1 SGHAT, CDR2 FQNNGV. The CDR3 totals 18 residues. V gave up 1 base and J gave up 5 bases; unmatched junction bases: 14. In DNA form, the CDR3 reads TGTGCCAGCAGCTTAGCCGAGTCGGGGCGGGAGTGGGACAATGAGCAGTTCTTC. Translated: CASSLAESGREWDNEQFF.

The rearrangement joins TRBV15 to TRBJ2-1, with 8 nucleotides matching TRBD2. Germline V CDR1 and CDR2: LNHNV, YYDKDF (reference sequence). With 0 bases clipped from V and 10 bases from J, the junction kept 8 bases outside the gene matches. This CDR3 comprises 15 residues. The CDR3 region has the DNA TGTGCCACCAGCAGAGATCTAGGACTAGCTTTCGAGCAGTTCTTC. It specifies CATSRDLGLAFEQFF.

The chain recombines TRBV7-2 with TRBJ2-7, with D perhaps matching TRBD1 or TRBD2 (6 bases each). The germline gives CDR1 SGHTA, CDR2 FQGNSA. Trimming took off 2 bases at V and 2 bases at J, with 10 bases between the two ends. The CDR3 consists of 14 residues. This CDR3 reads CASSLIRGPYEQYF. CDR3 bases: TGTGCCAGCAGCTTAATTCGGGGGCCCTACGAGCAGTACTTC.

The chain couples TRBV2 to TRBJ2-1, with a possible D match to TRBD1 (6 bases). Germline values: CDR1 SNHLY, CDR2 FYNNEI. The CDR3 totals 12 residues. Trimming cost V 5 bases and J 8 bases, with 10 bases left between them. The CDR3 DNA sequence: TGTGCCAGCAGTTACACAGGGTATGAGCAGTTCTTC. Amino acids: CASSYTGYEQFF. The full variable domain, rest sourced from reference TRBV2 and TRBJ2-1, is EPEVTQTPSHQVTQMGQEVILRCVPISNHLYFYWYRQILGQKVEFLVSFYNNEISEKSEIFDDQFSVERPDGSNFTLKIRSTKLEDSAMYFCASSYTGYEQFFGPGTRLTVL.

This rearrangement joins TRBV20-1 to TRBJ2-3, with D possibly called TRBD1 or TRBD2 (5 bases each). The ends were cut back, 3 bases at V and 8 bases at J, with 6 bases in the middle. The CDR3 covers 10 residues. Germline V lookup: CDR1 DFQATT, CDR2 SNEGSKA (reference sequence). The CDR3 DNA sequence: TGCAGTGCTAGTGGGGGTACGCAGTATTTT. It is translated as CSASGGTQYF.

This clone has only one observation. This chain uses TRBV27 with TRBJ1-4; D perhaps matches TRBD1 (6 bases). V was trimmed by 5 bases and J by 7 bases, leaving 17 bases between them. This CDR3 spans 15 amino acids. CDR1 and CDR2 from the germline V gene are MNHEY and SMNVEV (reference sequence). The CDR3 protein is CASSGTGPRTEKLFF. Written as DNA, the CDR3 is TGTGCCAGCAGTGGAACAGGGCCGAGGACTGAAAAACTGTTTTTT.

A few counts support this clone. V and J are TRBV6-5 and TRBJ2-7; 8 bases are shared with TRBD1. CDR3 length equals 14 residues. Looked up from germline, CDR1 is MNHEY and CDR2 is SVGAGI. V lost 5 bases to trimming and J lost 3 bases; unmatched junction nucleotides: 6. CDR3 residues: CASSRDRPNYEQYF. The CDR3 DNA reads as TGTGCCAGCAGTCGGGACAGGCCAAACTACGAGCAGTACTTC.

The rearrangement links TRBV6-5 to TRBJ1-2; 12 bases are a match to TRBD1. Germline loops: CDR1 MNHEY, CDR2 SVGAGI. The V gene end was trimmed by 10 bases and the J gene end by 2 bases; junction bases not matched to a gene: 8. The CDR3 covers 15 residues. The DNA of the CDR3 is TGTGCCACCCGGGGACAGGGGGCTACCAACTATGGCTACACCTTC. Amino acid sequence: CATRGQGATNYGYTF.

The chain couples TRBV6-2 or TRBV6-3 to TRBJ1-2, with D uncertain. The CDR3 is 12 residues long. Germline CDR1 and CDR2: MNHEY and SVGEGT. Deletions cut 2 bases from V and 7 bases from J, with 8 bases between. The CDR3: CASSYEITGYTF. CDR3 bases: TGTGCCAGCAGTTACGAAATAACTGGCTACACCTTC.

V gene TRBV6-5 combines with J gene TRBJ1-2, with 8 bases fitting TRBD1. The CDR3 is made up of 14 amino acids. From germline, CDR1 is MNHEY and CDR2 SVGAGI. Losses at the gene ends were 6 bases for V and 4 bases for J; bases not matched to a gene: 7. The CDR3 nucleotides are TGTGCCAGCAGCCGCGGACAGGGCCCCTATGGCTACACCTTC. It encodes CASSRGQGPYGYTF.

This chain connects TRBV5-6 to TRBJ1-1; no clear D gene. The CDR3 loop spans 15 amino acids. The germline V and J ends were trimmed by 4 bases and 2 bases, with 15 bases remaining between them. The germline gives CDR1 SGHDT, CDR2 YYEEEE. For the CDR3, the DNA is TGTGCCAGCAGCCTACGTCCCGGACCTAACACTGAAGCTTTCTTT. Its translation is CASSLRPGPNTEAFF. The full variable domain, its missing parts supplied by reference TRBV5-6 and TRBJ1-1, is DAGVTQSPTHLIKTRGQQVTLRCSPKSGHDTVSWYQQALGQGPQFIFQYYEEEERQRGNFPDRFSGHQFPNYSSELNVNALLLGDSALYLCASSLRPGPNTEAFFGQGTRLTVV.

The genes are TRBV7-9 and TRBJ1-1; D not certain. This CDR3 has 16 amino acids. The V end was cut by 1 base, the J end by 0 bases, with 12 bases between. Germline-derived CDR1 and CDR2 are SEHNR and FQNEAQ (reference sequence). For the CDR3, the DNA is TGTGCCAGCAGCTTAGGGGCGCACGACCTGAACACTGAAGCTTTCTTT. Protein sequence: CASSLGAHDLNTEAFF.

The chain couples TRBV19 to TRBJ1-1; the D gene is possibly TRBD1 (5 bases). Germline assignment: CDR1 LNHDA and CDR2 SQIVND (reference sequence). The CDR3 runs 13 residues. The ends were cut back, 6 bases at V and 1 base at J, with 9 bases in the middle. The CDR3 spells CASRTVGNTEAFF. CDR3 DNA sequence: TGTGCCAGTAGGACAGTTGGGAACACTGAAGCTTTCTTT.

CDR3 residues: CASSPRGGGSQPQHF. CDR3 DNA sequence: TGTGCCAGCAGCCCTCGGGGCGGGGGATCCCAGCCCCAGCATTTT. The V gene is TRBV7-9, the J gene TRBJ1-5; D is possibly TRBD1 (5 bases). V was pared by 5 bases and J by 7 bases, with 18 bases between. The CDR3 totals 15 residues. Germline CDR1 and CDR2: SEHNR and FQNEAQ (reference sequence). Combining the CDR3 with reference TRBV7-9 and TRBJ1-5 gives the whole variable domain DTGVSQNPRHKITKRGQNVTFRCDPISEHNRLYWYRQTLGQGPEFLTYFQNEAQLEKSRLLSDRFSAERPKGSFSTLEIQRTEQGDSAMYLCASSPRGGGSQPQHFGDGTRLSIL.